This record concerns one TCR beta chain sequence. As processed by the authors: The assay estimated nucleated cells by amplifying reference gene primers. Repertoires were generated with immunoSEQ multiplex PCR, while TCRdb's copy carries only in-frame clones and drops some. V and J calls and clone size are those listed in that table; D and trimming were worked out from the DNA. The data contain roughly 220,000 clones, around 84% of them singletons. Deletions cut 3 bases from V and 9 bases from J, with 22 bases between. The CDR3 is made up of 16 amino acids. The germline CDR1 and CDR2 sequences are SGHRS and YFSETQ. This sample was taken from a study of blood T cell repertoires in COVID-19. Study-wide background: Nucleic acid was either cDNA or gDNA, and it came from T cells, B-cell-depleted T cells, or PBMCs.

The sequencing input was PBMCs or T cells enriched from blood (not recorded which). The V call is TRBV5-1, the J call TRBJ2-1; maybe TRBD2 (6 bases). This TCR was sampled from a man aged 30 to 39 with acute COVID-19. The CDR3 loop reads CASSSTGFGGISEQFF. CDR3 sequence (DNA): TGCGCCAGCAGCTCGACCGGATTTGGGGGGATTTCTGAGCAGTTCTTC.